The subject of this entry is one T cell receptor (beta chain). Its specificity is not known. This sample was included in a study of T cell responses to AZD1222 COVID-19 vaccine. General study points: Most donors were white British and more were female, and clonal diversity was possibly underestimated. There were vaccine-associated CD4 TCRs across spike, dominant at 160-218 and 743-854.

Produced via immunoSEQ multiplex PCR; TCRdb's table is partial and in-frame only. The data contain about 110,000 clones, approximately 90% of them seen just once; the ten biggest clones take up over 6%. The TCR comes from an adult in good health. Material: peripheral blood, obtained on day 0 of AZD1222 vaccination.

The CDR3 coding sequence is TGTGCCAGCGTCAACTTGGGCACTGAAGCTTTCTTT. It codes for CASVNLGTEAFF. The gene calls are TRBV7-9 and TRBJ1-1; D is uncertain. The CDR3 has 12 amino acids. Trimming shortened V by 8 bases and J by 4 bases, and 11 bases separated the two germline ends. The germline gives CDR1 SEHNR, CDR2 FQNEAQ (reference sequence).